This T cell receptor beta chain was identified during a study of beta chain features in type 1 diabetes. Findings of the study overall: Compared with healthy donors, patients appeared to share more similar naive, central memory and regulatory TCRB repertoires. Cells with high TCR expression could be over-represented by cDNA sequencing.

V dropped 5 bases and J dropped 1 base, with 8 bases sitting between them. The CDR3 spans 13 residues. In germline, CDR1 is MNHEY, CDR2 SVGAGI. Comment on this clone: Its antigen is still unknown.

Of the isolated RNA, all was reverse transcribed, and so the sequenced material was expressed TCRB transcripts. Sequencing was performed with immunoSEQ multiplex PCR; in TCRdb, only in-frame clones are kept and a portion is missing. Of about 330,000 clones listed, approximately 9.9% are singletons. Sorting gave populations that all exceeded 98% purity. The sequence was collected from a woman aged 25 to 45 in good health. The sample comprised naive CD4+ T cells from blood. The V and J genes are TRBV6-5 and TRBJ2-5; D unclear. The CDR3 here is CASSPVTQETQYF. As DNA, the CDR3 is TGTGCCAGCAGTCCAGTTACCCAAGAGACCCAGTACTTC.